This TCR beta chain was sequenced for a study of T cells in Graves' hyperthyroidism and ophthalmopathy. Regions amplified from RNA transcripts were the TCR beta CDR3 regions. With the HTBI primer set, the TCR CDR3 went through a first round of RT-PCR. TCRdb analysed the multiplex PCR reads with MiXCR anew, one entry per CDR3 protein. The sample includes a few hundred thousand distinct CDR3 sequences, roughly 25% of them seen just once. In its sample, this clonotype was seen many times. V lost 3 bases and J lost 3; bases outside the gene matches: 7. The CDR3 extends over 15 amino acids. Per germline, CDR1 SEHNR and CDR2 FQNEAQ (reference sequence).

The clonotype comes from a man in his fifties with Graves' hyperthyroidism. Input material: blood. The chain combines TRBV7-9 with TRBJ2-7; TRBD2 matches at 8 bases. The CDR3 sequence is CASSFGLAGNYEQYF. Here the CDR3 DNA reads TGTGCCAGCAGCTTCGGACTAGCTGGAAACTACGAGCAGTACTTC.